This paragraph reports one TCR beta chain. The antigen it recognizes is unknown. Nothing much larger sits one base from this clone, and base qualities are not available. In the germline V gene, CDR1 corresponds to SGHRS and CDR2 to YFSETQ. The CDR3 holds 15 amino acids from the cysteine to the phenylalanine. Only the CDR3 part of the read is kept: 45 bases, read in frame from the first base. V is cut back by 1 base and J by 7 bases, with 7 bases in the junction unmatched. The donors belonged to the validation cohort of about 120 subjects, which was separate from the approximately 700-subject first cohort. The sample originates from a study of cytomegalovirus exposure and HLA in healthy donors (dated by TCRdb to 2015 to 2018). For context, the study as a whole: According to a later analysis, the approximately 120 validation repertoires were produced on the same platform as the roughly 720 repertoires of the first cohort. To predict cytomegalovirus infection status, the study brought together high-throughput TCR immunosequencing, statistical association of individual TCRs with disease status, and machine learning. The study was designed to test whether signatures of past pathogen exposure could be identified by cataloging public T cell receptors. A separate validation cohort of approximately 130 different subjects was used in addition to the roughly 670-subject first cohort. The research as a whole found: All 120 repertoires were used to score co-occurrence in the validation cohort in a later analysis, because that analysis had no HLA typing for the cohort. According to the authors, the approach could potentially be generalized to other disease states and immunological phenotypes. In vitro tests confirmed that three of the cytomegalovirus-associated TCR beta chains recognize cytomegalovirus antigens. Most TCR sequences were observed very rarely across donors, whereas some public TCRs were present in many individuals. The classifier was reported to diagnose cytomegalovirus status with high specificity and sensitivity in both the original and validation cohorts. A total of about 180 TCR beta chains were listed by the study as associated with cytomegalovirus. Of the cluster scores, 85% to 95% were above 0 in a later analysis, which found that TCRs clustered in the first cohort also tended to co-occur in the 120 validation repertoires.

The library relied on the immunoSEQ multiplex PCR assay. From the authors' description of their analysis: A statistical classification framework was developed to diagnose cytomegalovirus status using the catalog of TCR beta chain sequences. Entries here come from immuneACCESS through TCRdb and include only in-frame sequences with V and J called. Some clones fail to appear in such tables; in the studies checked, an unresolved V gene covers under half of the shortfall, and the cause of the remainder is unknown. The V and J calls and clone size are taken from that table; D and trimming were inferred from the DNA. Present in this sample are roughly 120,000 clones, over 85% of which were seen just once. Clones ranked in the top ten supply around 3.5% of the sample.

This receptor was obtained from a man aged 25-45 years in good health and CMV-seronegative. The chain is encoded by TRBV5-1 joined to TRBJ2-7; 11 bases in the junction line up with TRBD2. The sample taken for sequencing was PBMCs. DNA sequence: TGCGCCAGCAGCTTGAATAGCGGGGGGGCGTATGAGCAGTACTTC. The encoded protein is CASSLNSGGAYEQYF.